A single sample gave rise to the 20 T cell receptor beta chains below, sequenced in a study of T cells after yellow fever vaccination. TCRdb re-analysed the 5' RACE reads in MiXCR, keeping a single row per CDR3 protein. The sample holds some 390,000 distinct CDR3 sequences, approximately 5.7% seen once. The sequencing used PBMCs, collected 5 days after the yellow fever booster vaccination. The receptor source for this set is a man aged 30 to 39 who received the YFV17D yellow fever vaccine.

At least ten counts were recorded for this clonotype. Here the CDR3 reads CASSSNQETQYF. CDR3 nucleotide sequence: TGCGCCAGCAGCTCGAATCAAGAGACCCAGTACTTC. This sequence joins TRBV5-1 and TRBJ2-5, with unresolved D. V shed 3 bases and J shed 2 bases, with 5 bases lying between them. Per the germline V gene, CDR1 is SGHRS and CDR2 is YFSETQ. The CDR3 has 12 residues.

This clonotype was counted at least ten times. The chain joins TRBV7-9 to TRBJ2-1; D possibly corresponds to TRBD2 (6 bases). V was trimmed by 4 bases and J by 6 bases, leaving 16 bases between them. CDR1 is SEHNR and CDR2 is FQNEAQ in the germline V gene (reference sequence). This CDR3 is 15 amino acids long. Written as DNA, the CDR3 is TGTGCCAGCAGCTCAACTAGCCGTTGGTCCAATGAGCAGTTCTTC. Protein product: CASSSTSRWSNEQFF.

The table lists this clonotype with a few counts. The rearrangement uses TRBV4-2 and TRBJ2-3; maybe TRBD2 (5 bases). The V and J ends lost 4 bases and 0 bases respectively, with 14 bases between them. The CDR3 is 16 residues long. Germline CDR1 is LGHNA and CDR2 is YNFKEQ. The CDR3 nucleotides are TGTGCCAGCAGCCCGAAGGGAGACGGTAGCACAGATACGCAGTATTTT. It codes for CASSPKGDGSTDTQYF.

This clonotype was seen many times. The chain carries TRBV5-1 and TRBJ2-7; tentatively, D is TRBD1 or TRBD2 (5 bases each). The CDR3 runs 14 residues. The germline V gene encodes CDR1 SGHRS and CDR2 YFSETQ. Trimming pared 1 base from V and 0 bases from J, leaving 8 bases between. CDR3 coding DNA: TGCGCCAGCAGCTTGCCCGGGGCCTCCTACGAGCAGTACTTC. It encodes CASSLPGASYEQYF.

This clonotype has a handful of counts. The CDR3 DNA follows: TGCAGTGCTAGTCGCTTCGTCGGACAGTTCGCTGAAGCTTTCTTT. This sequence encodes CSASRFVGQFAEAFF. The chain recombines TRBV20-1 with TRBJ1-1, with a tentative D call TRBD1 (6 bases). This CDR3 comprises 15 residues. In germline, CDR1 is DFQATT, CDR2 SNEGSKA (reference sequence). Trimming took off 3 bases at V and 6 bases at J, with 20 bases between the two ends.

This clonotype was counted many times. The chain links TRBV5-1 to TRBJ2-1, with TRBD1 matching 11 bases. The CDR3 consists of 15 residues. Per germline, CDR1 SGHRS and CDR2 YFSETQ. The junction had 6 bases not matched to a gene; V was cut back by 0 bases and J by 10 bases. The CDR3 sequence: CASSLGTGGFREQFF. Written as DNA, the CDR3 is TGCGCCAGCAGCTTGGGGACAGGGGGCTTTCGGGAGCAGTTCTTC.

The genes are TRBV20-1 and TRBJ2-6, with D possibly being TRBD1 (6 bases). Per the germline V gene, CDR1 is DFQATT and CDR2 is SNEGSKA (reference sequence). This CDR3 is 16 amino acids long. V dropped 6 bases and J dropped 0 bases, with 15 bases sitting between them. DNA for the CDR3: TGCAGTGCCTCCAGGACAGCTGTCTCTGGGGCCAACGTCCTGACTTTC. Its protein is CSASRTAVSGANVLTF.

There are a few counts of this clonotype. The chain combines TRBV18 with TRBJ2-6; D uncertain. Trimming left V 2 bases short and J 3 bases short, with 11 bases between. This CDR3 comprises 16 residues. The germline CDR1 and CDR2 sequences are KGHSH and LQKENI. Here the CDR3 reads CASSPVGTRGANVLTF. The DNA of the CDR3 is TGTGCCAGCTCACCAGTCGGAACACGTGGGGCCAACGTCCTGACTTTC.

This clonotype was seen a few times. V usage is TRBV5-1 and J usage is TRBJ2-1, with D possibly TRBD2 on 5 matching bases. This CDR3 spans 15 amino acids. V lost 0 bases to trimming and J lost 4 bases, with 11 bases between them. Looked up from germline, CDR1 is SGHRS and CDR2 is YFSETQ. CDR3 loop: CASSLVSSQYNEQFF. In nucleotides, the CDR3 is TGCGCCAGCAGCTTGGTTTCTAGCCAGTACAATGAGCAGTTCTTC.

The rearrangement uses TRBV21-1 and TRBJ2-7; the DNA was not compared with TRBD1, the D call given in the table. TRBV21-1 is annotated as a pseudogene. This CDR3 has 14 residues. CDR3 DNA: TGTGCCAGCAGCAAAGGGGGCAGGTCCTACGAGCAGTACTTC. It is translated as CASSKGGRSYEQYF.

The CDR3 DNA reads TGCGCCAGTAGGGGGGGAGATACTTATGAGCAGTTCTTC. It yields the protein CASRGGDTYEQFF. The rearrangement joins TRBV5-1 to TRBJ2-1, with a tentative D call TRBD2 (7 bases). The CDR3 runs to 13 residues. Trimming removed 8 bases from V and 8 bases from J, with 17 bases in between. Germline CDR1 SGHRS, CDR2 YFSETQ.

The rearrangement links TRBV5-6 to TRBJ2-1; D possibly corresponds to TRBD2 (7 bases). The CDR3 runs 16 residues. Looked up from germline, CDR1 is SGHDT and CDR2 is YYEEEE. V was shortened by 4 bases and J by 4 bases, with 18 bases between the two germline ends. CDR3 in DNA: TGTGCCAGCAGCAACTCGGGGGGCCTAATTTACAATGAGCAGTTCTTC. Translated: CASSNSGGLIYNEQFF.

In this sample, this clonotype turned up once. A single base separates this from a much larger clone, so it may be a read error. The gene calls are TRBV27 and TRBJ2-1; TRBD2 is a possible D gene (6 bases). The CDR3 is made up of 15 amino acids. CDR1 and CDR2 from the germline V gene are MNHEY and SMNVEV (reference sequence). CDR3 in amino acids: CAGSLTDYTYNEQFF. The CDR3, as DNA: TGTGCCGGCAGTTTGACGGACTACACTTACAATGAGCAGTTCTTC.

This clonotype was counted ten times or more. The V and J genes are TRBV29-1 and TRBJ2-7; TRBD1 agrees at 10 bases. Unmatched junction bases numbered 11, after V lost 6 bases and J lost 6 bases. CDR3 length: 14 amino acids. Germline lookup yields CDR1 SQVTM and CDR2 ANQGSEA. The CDR3 sequence is CSVYATGGFGEQYF. The CDR3 DNA is TGCAGCGTGTACGCGACAGGGGGCTTCGGCGAGCAGTACTTC.

In its sample, this clonotype was seen a few times. V and J are TRBV18 and TRBJ2-5, with TRBD1 matching 9 bases. Losses at the gene ends were 1 base for V and 5 bases for J; bases not matched to a gene: 5. The germline V gene encodes CDR1 KGHSH and CDR2 LQKENI. The CDR3 totals 15 residues. The CDR3 DNA is TGTGCCAGCTCACCACTGACAGGGGGAGAGGAGACCCAGTACTTC. It yields the protein CASSPLTGGEETQYF.

The chain has TRBV12-3 or TRBV12-4 and TRBJ2-1; no firm D call. Trimming shortened V by 3 bases and J by 10 bases, and 10 bases separated the two germline ends. This CDR3 contains 12 residues. The CDR3 sequence: CASSFHGGEQFF. The CDR3 region has the DNA TGTGCCAGCAGTTTCCACGGTGGAGAGCAGTTCTTC.

The table lists this clonotype with many counts. V gene TRBV7-9 combines with J gene TRBJ2-7; D possibly corresponds to TRBD1 (5 bases). The CDR3 totals 14 residues. Germline-derived CDR1 and CDR2 are SEHNR and FQNEAQ (reference sequence). V gave up 0 bases and J gave up 2 bases, with 8 bases separating them. The CDR3 DNA reads as TGTGCCAGCAGCTTAGCGGCAGGGACCTACGAGCAGTACTTC. Translated, it gives CASSLAAGTYEQYF.

This clonotype was detected ten times or more. The V call is TRBV20-1, the J call TRBJ1-5, with D uncertain. V lost 3 bases and J lost 5, with 8 bases in between. The CDR3 is 12 residues long. The V gene's germline CDR1 is DFQATT and CDR2 SNEGSKA (reference sequence). CDR3 loop: CSARSGDQPQHF. The CDR3, as DNA: TGCAGTGCTAGGAGTGGGGATCAGCCCCAGCATTTT.

Ten or more counts support this clonotype. The genes are TRBV11-2 and TRBJ2-1; 8 positions agree with TRBD1. This CDR3 spans 16 amino acids. The V segment lost 5 bases and the J segment 4 bases; nucleotides outside the gene matches: 10. Germline V lookup: CDR1 SGHAT, CDR2 FQNNGV. CDR3 amino acids: CASSLGPGQVYNEQFF. CDR3 coding DNA: TGTGCCAGCAGCCTCGGGCCGGGACAGGTATACAATGAGCAGTTCTTC. Full variable domain (rest looked up from reference TRBV11-2 and TRBJ2-1): EAGVAQSPRYKIIEKRQSVAFWCNPISGHATLYWYQQILGQGPKLLIQFQNNGVVDDSQLPKDRFSAERLKGVDSTLKIQPAKLEDSAVYLCASSLGPGQVYNEQFFGPGTRLTVL.

This chain connects TRBV28 to TRBJ2-7; D may correspond to TRBD1 or TRBD2 (5 bases each). This CDR3 contains 15 residues. Trimming stripped 6 bases from V and 0 bases from J, with 15 bases between. Germline CDR1 reads MDHEN; CDR2 reads SYDVKM. CDR3 bases: TGTGCCAGCAGCCTAGCAGGGTATGACTCCTACGAGCAGTACTTC. Its protein product is CASSLAGYDSYEQYF.